The 21 T cell receptor beta chains below come from one sample, sequenced in a study of graft-versus-host responses after intestinal transplantation. Sequencing was performed with immunoSEQ multiplex PCR; in TCRdb, only in-frame clones are kept and a portion is missing. The sample includes over 55,000 clones, about 80% of them seen just once. These TCRs are of unknown antigen specificity. The source was unstimulated CD4+ T cells sorted from spleen or lymph node cells, collected before transplant. These receptors were obtained from a human donor who was the organ donor for an intestinal transplant.

This clone occurred once. The chain links TRBV5-1 to TRBJ2-3; D is ambiguous. The CDR3 is 13 amino acids. V lost 4 bases and J lost 4, with 10 bases in between. Germline V gene sequence: CDR1 SGHRS, CDR2 YFSETQ. This chain's CDR3 is CASSPFLSDTQYF. The CDR3 nucleotides are TGCGCCAGCAGCCCGTTCCTTTCAGATACGCAGTATTTT.

This sequence joins TRBV7-2 and TRBJ2-7; no clear D. CDR1 SGHTA and CDR2 FQGNSA come from the germline V gene. Trimming shortened V by 1 base and J by 6 bases, and 10 bases separated the two germline ends. CDR3 length: 13 residues. DNA for the CDR3: TGTGCCAGCAGCTTAGTATCGGTAGCCGAGCAGTACGTC. Translation: CASSLVSVAEQYV.

The chain links TRBV9 to TRBJ1-2, with D possibly being TRBD1 (6 bases). Germline V lookup: CDR1 SGDLS, CDR2 YYNGEE. V shed 0 bases and J shed 2 bases, with 14 bases lying between them. The CDR3 consists of 16 residues. CDR3 nucleotides: TGTGCCAGCAGCGTAGGAAAGACAGGCCAGAACTATGGCTACACCTTC. Amino acid sequence: CASSVGKTGQNYGYTF. Using reference TRBV9 and TRBJ1-2 for the parts outside the CDR3, the full variable domain is DSGVTQTPKHLITATGQRVTLRCSPRSGDLSVYWYQQSLDQGLQFLIQYYNGEERAKGNILERFSAQQFPDLHSELNLSSLELGDSALYFCASSVGKTGQNYGYTFGSGTRLTVV.

CDR3 loop: CASSQGTEAGNIQYF. The CDR3 DNA follows: TGTGCCAGCAGCCAAGGTACCGAGGCCGGAAACATTCAGTACTTC. V gene TRBV4-2 combines with J gene TRBJ2-4; no clear D gene. The V end was cut by 1 base, the J end by 6 bases, with 13 bases between. The CDR3 has 15 residues. Germline CDR1 LGHNA, CDR2 YNFKEQ.

The gene calls are TRBV7-2 and TRBJ1-1, with D possibly matching TRBD1 (5 bases). This CDR3 is built from 14 residues. V dropped 5 bases and J dropped 4 bases, with 14 bases sitting between them. Germline V CDR1 and CDR2: SGHTA, FQGNSA. The CDR3 DNA is TGTGCCAGCAGCCGAATCCCGGGGGGCACTGAAGCTTTCTTT. Residues: CASSRIPGGTEAFF.

The CDR3 reads CASSLQTVESPGELFF. The CDR3 DNA sequence: TGCGCCAGCAGCTTGCAGACAGTAGAATCCCCCGGGGAGCTGTTTTTT. The chain uses TRBV5-1 and TRBJ2-2; tentatively, D is TRBD1 (5 bases). The CDR3 runs to 16 residues. The V end was cut by 1 base, the J end by 6 bases, with 16 bases between. Germline lookup yields CDR1 SGHRS and CDR2 YFSETQ. Using reference TRBV5-1 and TRBJ2-2 for the parts outside the CDR3, the full variable domain is KAGVTQTPRYLIKTRGQQVTLSCSPISGHRSVSWYQQTPGQGLQFLFEYFSETQRNKGNFPGRFSGRQFSNSRSEMNVSTLELGDSALYLCASSLQTVESPGELFFGEGSRLTVL.

This clone has more than one count but fewer than ten. This chain uses TRBV14 with TRBJ2-2; possible D gene TRBD1, 6 bases. Germline lookup yields CDR1 SGHDN and CDR2 FVKESK. This CDR3 is 17 amino acids long. Trimming pared 1 base from V and 6 bases from J, leaving 18 bases between. The CDR3, as DNA: TGTGCCAGCAGCCAAGCCACAGGGTGGAAGTTGGCCGGGGAGCTGTTTTTT. This encodes CASSQATGWKLAGELFF. The entire variable domain, with the rest obtained from reference TRBV14 and TRBJ2-2, is as follows: EAGVTQFPSHSVIEKGQTVTLRCDPISGHDNLYWYRRVMGKEIKFLLHFVKESKQDESGMPNNRFLAERTGGTYSTLKVQPAELEDSGVYFCASSQATGWKLAGELFFGEGSRLTVL.

This chain connects TRBV5-6 to TRBJ2-5; 8 positions agree with TRBD2. CDR1 is SGHDT and CDR2 is YYEEEE in the germline V gene. CDR3 size: 14 residues. Germline trimming cut 0 bases from V and 5 bases from J; bases unmatched to any gene: 3. The CDR3 protein is CASSLAGGVETQYF. The CDR3 region has the DNA TGTGCCAGCAGCTTGGCGGGGGGGGTCGAGACCCAGTACTTC.

V gene TRBV5-1 combines with J gene TRBJ1-1; TRBD1 matches at 7 bases. The CDR3 has 15 residues. The germline gives CDR1 SGHRS, CDR2 YFSETQ. With V trimmed by 3 bases and J by 3 bases, 8 bases remained unmatched. The CDR3 is CASSYTTGTDTEAFF. CDR3 in DNA: TGCGCCAGCAGCTATACGACAGGGACGGACACTGAAGCTTTCTTT.

The chain links TRBV19 to TRBJ1-1; D is possibly TRBD1 (5 bases). The V gene lost 4 bases and the J gene lost 4 bases, with 7 bases spanning the gap. CDR1 is LNHDA and CDR2 is SQIVND in the germline V gene (reference sequence). This CDR3 has 12 amino acids. Here the CDR3 DNA reads TGTGCCAGTAGTACGCAGGGCACTGAAGCTTTCTTT. Its protein is CASSTQGTEAFF.

This clone was recorded only once. The chain joins TRBV5-1 to TRBJ2-1, with TRBD1 matching 8 bases. V trimming: 3 bases; J trimming: 9 bases; junction bases outside the gene matches: 5. The CDR3 contains 13 residues. Germline V CDR1 and CDR2: SGHRS, YFSETQ. The CDR3 DNA is TGCGCCAGCAGCTCTTTACAGGGGGGTGAGCAGTTCTTC. Translating gives CASSSLQGGEQFF.

The chain employs TRBV28 and TRBJ1-5; D may be TRBD1 (6 bases). This CDR3 has 18 residues. The V gene lost 5 bases and the J gene lost 2 bases, with 22 bases spanning the gap. Germline V gene sequence: CDR1 MDHEN, CDR2 SYDVKM. The CDR3 loop reads CASSPSLTGLKRNQPQHF. CDR3 DNA sequence: TGTGCCAGCAGTCCCTCCCTAACAGGGTTAAAGCGCAATCAGCCCCAGCATTTT. Together with reference TRBV28 and TRBJ1-5, the CDR3 gives the full variable domain: DVKVTQSSRYLVKRTGEKVFLECVQDMDHENMFWYRQDPGLGLRLIYFSYDVKMKEKGDIPEGYSVSREKKERFSLILESASTNQTSMYLCASSPSLTGLKRNQPQHFGDGTRLSIL.

This sequence joins TRBV6-5 and TRBJ2-3; TRBD1 might be the D (6 bases). The CDR3 extends over 13 amino acids. The V and J ends lost 6 bases and 4 bases respectively, with 11 bases between them. CDR1 MNHEY and CDR2 SVGAGI come from the germline V gene. CDR3 nucleotides: TGTGCCAGCAGCCAGCAGGGGTCAGATACGCAGTATTTT. It translates to CASSQQGSDTQYF.

V usage is TRBV2 and J usage is TRBJ2-3; tentative D call: TRBD2 (7 bases). The germline CDR1 and CDR2 sequences are SNHLY and FYNNEI. Trimming cost V 7 bases and J 6 bases, with 17 bases left between them. The CDR3 extends over 14 amino acids. CDR3: CASIEGGGEDTQYF. In DNA, the CDR3 is TGTGCCAGCATAGAGGGCGGGGGCGAGGATACGCAGTATTTT.

The rearrangement joins TRBV4-3 to TRBJ2-3; no clear D gene. Germline V gene sequence: CDR1 LGHNA, CDR2 YSLEER. With 4 bases removed from V and 1 base from J, the gap between germline ends came to 6 bases. This CDR3 spans 13 amino acids. The CDR3 bases are TGCGCCAGCAGCCCCCGGGGCACAGATACGCAGTATTTT. Protein sequence: CASSPRGTDTQYF.

With respect to this clone: Its ends do not fully match the called genes, so a read error is possible. The chain employs TRBV7-7 and TRBJ1-1, with D possibly TRBD1 on 6 matching bases. Germline CDR1 reads SSHAT; CDR2 reads FNYEAQ (reference sequence). This CDR3 contains 15 residues. The CDR3 protein is CASSPPDRIGTEAFF. The DNA of the CDR3 is TGTGCTAGCAGCCCTCCAGACAGGATCGGTACTGAAGCTTTCTTT.

The chain links TRBV2 to TRBJ2-1; TRBD2 is a possible D gene (5 bases). From germline, CDR1 is SNHLY and CDR2 FYNNEI. The CDR3 totals 11 residues. V was pared by 5 bases and J by 9 bases, with 8 bases between. The CDR3 sequence: CASSFGIEQFF. The DNA for the CDR3 is TGTGCCAGCAGTTTCGGGATTGAGCAGTTCTTC.

The chain joins TRBV16 to TRBJ1-2, with a possible D match to TRBD1 (5 bases). Germline CDR1 KGHSY, CDR2 FQNENV. Trimming took 6 bases from V and 0 from J, leaving 8 bases between them. The CDR3 runs to 13 residues. The DNA for the CDR3 is TGTGCCAGCAGTCCGGACACTAACTATGGCTACACCTTC. This sequence encodes CASSPDTNYGYTF. The variable domain in full, completed from reference TRBV16 and TRBJ1-2, reads GEEVAQTPKHLVRGEGQKAKLYCAPIKGHSYVFWYQQVLKNEFKFLISFQNENVFDETGMPKERFSAKCLPNSPCSLEIQATKLEDSAVYFCASSPDTNYGYTFGSGTRLTVV.

V gene TRBV2 combines with J gene TRBJ1-5; D perhaps matches TRBD1 (5 bases). V lost 2 bases, J lost 1 base, and 12 bases lay in between. Germline V gene sequence: CDR1 SNHLY, CDR2 FYNNEI. The CDR3 sequence is 16 residues long. CDR3 residues: CASSERAGPSNQPQHF. CDR3 nucleotides: TGTGCCAGCAGTGAAAGGGCAGGGCCCAGCAATCAGCCCCAGCATTTT.

The V call is TRBV5-1, the J call TRBJ2-2; possible D gene TRBD1, 5 bases. The CDR3 extends over 14 amino acids. V was pared by 0 bases and J by 4 bases, with 7 bases between. CDR1 is SGHRS and CDR2 is YFSETQ in the germline V gene. The CDR3 spells CASSLEGPTGELFF. The CDR3 nucleotides are TGCGCCAGCAGCTTGGAGGGGCCCACCGGGGAGCTGTTTTTT.

The chain employs TRBV6-5 and TRBJ1-6; D uncertain. In germline, CDR1 is MNHEY, CDR2 SVGAGI. The V end was cut by 0 bases, the J end by 9 bases, with 12 bases between. This CDR3 region has 15 residues. The CDR3 DNA follows: TGTGCCAGCAGTTACTCGACACGCGGGAGTTCACCCCTCCACTTT. This codes for CASSYSTRGSSPLHF.